This TCR beta chain was sequenced during a study of blood T cell repertoires in COVID-19. Sequencing used immunoSEQ multiplex PCR; TCRdb keeps in-frame clones, though not all of them. The table lists about 97,000 clones, approximately 86% of them singletons. Germline values: CDR1 MGHDK, CDR2 SYGVNS. This CDR3 has 15 residues. Germline trimming cut 2 bases from V and 9 bases from J; bases unmatched to any gene: 9. The source is a woman between 45 and 65 years old with COVID-19, enrolled during active disease. Sequenced input: peripheral blood. This chain joins TRBV25-1 and TRBJ2-1, with TRBD1 matching 8 bases. This CDR3 is CASSETGTGSGEQFF. CDR3 bases: TGTGCCAGCAGTGAAACCGGGACAGGATCTGGTGAGCAGTTCTTC. The variable domain in full, with the rest retrieved from reference TRBV25-1 and TRBJ2-1, is EADIYQTPRYLVIGTGKKITLECSQTMGHDKMYWYQQDPGMELHLIHYSYGVNSTEKGDLSSESTVSRIRTEHFPLTLESARPSHTSQYLCASSETGTGSGEQFFGPGTRLTVL.